This T cell receptor beta chain was obtained from a study of siplizumab effects on memory and regulatory T cells. Regarding the study as a whole: Memory T cells appeared less diverse than naive cells, which seemed to contribute substantially to alloresponse. Under siplizumab, alloreactive sequences traced to unstimulated CD4+ memory cells were significantly reduced.

The assay covered some 10^5 TCR templates per sample. Produced via immunoSEQ multiplex PCR; TCRdb's table is partial and in-frame only. Of roughly 60,000 clones detected, approximately 93% appear once; the ten largest clones hold 30% to 40%. Concerning this clone itself: Its antigen is as yet unknown.

The germline V gene encodes CDR1 SGHDN and CDR2 FVKESK. This CDR3 has 15 amino acids. The germline V and J ends were trimmed by 0 bases and 0 bases, with 6 bases remaining between them. The sample was CD8+ T cells sorted from blood. The receptor was derived from a human donor in good health. The genes are TRBV14 and TRBJ2-1; D gene uncertain. DNA of the CDR3: TGTGCCAGCAGCCAAGAATCGACCTCCTACAATGAGCAGTTCTTC. Its translation: CASSQESTSYNEQFF.